These T cell receptor beta chains were read from a single sample in a study of brain metastases from non-small cell lung cancer. TCRdb's copy holds only in-frame clones and misses some; the assay was immunoSEQ multiplex PCR. The sample lists about 750 clones, approximately 88% occurring once. The sample was tissue from a brain metastasis. These receptors were collected from a donor over 35 with non-small cell lung cancer. The CDR3 runs from the conserved cysteine through the conserved F or W. The order of the fields is V gene, CDR3 protein.

v_call: TRBV6-5
cdr3_aa: CASSYSFLTGAYGYTF

v_call: TRBV3-1/TRBV3-2
cdr3_aa: CASSQAQGQVETQYF

v_call: TRBV7-2
cdr3_aa: CASTPGGEKGQPQHF

v_call: TRBV12-5
cdr3_aa: CASGLMDGSYEQYF

v_call: TRBV6-2/TRBV6-3
cdr3_aa: CASSRGQNHGTQYF

v_call: TRBV5-1
cdr3_aa: CASSIIQGYNEQFF

v_call: TRBV5-1
cdr3_aa: CASSRETSGATDTQYF

v_call: TRBV15
cdr3_aa: CATSRDGREAFF

v_call: TRBV13
cdr3_aa: CANSARGYDGYTF

v_call: TRBV7-2
cdr3_aa: CASSLYLAATDTQYF

v_call: TRBV7-8
cdr3_aa: CASSRARGANKQYF

v_call: TRBV7-9
cdr3_aa: CASRSLAGTSYNEQFF

v_call: TRBV30
cdr3_aa: CAWGWTGTEAFF

v_call: TRBV5-4
cdr3_aa: CASSLGDRGGLAGNEQFF

v_call: TRBV23-1
cdr3_aa: CASSSSRGLLGIGFYIQYF

v_call: TRBV28
cdr3_aa: CASSLRQGAYNEQFF

v_call: TRBV16
cdr3_aa: CASSPPGRVVREKLFF

v_call: TRBV5-4
cdr3_aa: CASSLVGGNEQFF

v_call: TRBV6-5
cdr3_aa: CASTYGGGLGYTF

v_call: TRBV6-4
cdr3_aa: CASSPGQANNEQFF

v_call: TRBV9
cdr3_aa: CASSATGGNTIYF

v_call: TRBV27
cdr3_aa: CASSDRDTYEQYF

v_call: TRBV7-9
cdr3_aa: CVSSLVWTEVGYTF

v_call: TRBV30
cdr3_aa: CAWSVRRQMDQPQHF

v_call: TRBV7-6
cdr3_aa: CASSSRFGQPQHF

v_call: TRBV19
cdr3_aa: CASSISAGGYGYTF